This TCR beta chain is drawn from a study of CD8 T cells in Susac syndrome. RNA amounts of 0.5 to 1 ug underwent reverse transcription with random hexamers. TCRdb re-called the immunoSEQ multiplex PCR reads through MiXCR, storing one row per CDR3 protein. Of about 200,000 distinct CDR3 sequences in the sample, approximately 95% were seen once. Trimming removed 2 bases at V and 6 bases at J, with 11 bases between. This CDR3 contains 15 residues. The V gene's germline CDR1 is MNHNS and CDR2 SASEGT. This sequence joins TRBV6-1 and TRBJ1-6, with unresolved D. Sequencing was performed on CD4+ T cells from PBMCs. This TCR was recovered from a human donor in good health. CDR3 loop: CASSEWSITNSPLHF. The CDR3 bases are TGTGCCAGCAGTGAATGGAGTATTACTAATTCACCCCTCCACTTT.